The entry below gives a single TCR beta chain sequence along with its context. The target antigen is unknown. The junction had 7 bases not matched to a gene; V was cut back by 7 bases and J by 8 bases. Germline lookup yields CDR1 SQVTM and CDR2 ANQGSEA. This CDR3 has 11 amino acids. This specimen comes from a study of beta chain features in type 1 diabetes. Whole-study findings and limits: TCRB CDR3s were moderately but significantly shorter in Type 1 diabetes patients in all four CD4+ subsets.

Expressed TCRB transcripts got sequenced, as all isolated RNA was reverse transcribed. The repertoire was sequenced with immunoSEQ multiplex PCR; TCRdb's copy has only in-frame clones and lacks some. The sample includes 250,000 to 300,000 clones, approximately 14% of them seen just once. The chain combines TRBV29-1 with TRBJ2-5; the match to TRBD1 covers 7 bases. Sequencing input: naive CD4+ T cells from blood. The receptor's source is a young man with type 1 diabetes. This CDR3 reads CSGGQLTTQYF. CDR3 DNA sequence: TGCAGCGGGGGACAGCTAACCACCCAGTACTTC.